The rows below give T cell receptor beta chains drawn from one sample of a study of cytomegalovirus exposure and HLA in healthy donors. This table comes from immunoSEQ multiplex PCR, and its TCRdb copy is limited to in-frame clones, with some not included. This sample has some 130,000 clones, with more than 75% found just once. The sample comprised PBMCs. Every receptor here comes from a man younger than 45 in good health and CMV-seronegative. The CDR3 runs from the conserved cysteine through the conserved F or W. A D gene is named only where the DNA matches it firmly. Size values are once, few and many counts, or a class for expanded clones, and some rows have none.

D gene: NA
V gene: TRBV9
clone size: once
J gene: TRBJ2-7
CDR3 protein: CASSVVPSSYEQYF
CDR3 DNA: TGTGCCAGCAGCGTAGTTCCCAGCTCCTACGAGCAGTACTTC

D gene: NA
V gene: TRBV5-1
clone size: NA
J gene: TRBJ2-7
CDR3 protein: CASRRTPTGTGDYEQYF
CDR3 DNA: TGCGCCAGCAGAAGGACCCCGACCGGGACGGGAGACTACGAGCAGTACTTC

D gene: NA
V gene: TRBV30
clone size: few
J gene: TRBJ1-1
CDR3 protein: CAWSIKLSGFEAFF
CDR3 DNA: TGTGCCTGGAGTATAAAATTGAGCGGATTTGAAGCTTTCTTT

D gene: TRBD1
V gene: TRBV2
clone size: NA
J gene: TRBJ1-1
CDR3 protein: CASSRDRDTEAFF
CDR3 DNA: TGTGCCAGCAGCCGGGACAGGGACACTGAAGCTTTCTTT

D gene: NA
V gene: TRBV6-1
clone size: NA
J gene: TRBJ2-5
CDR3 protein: CASRDNYQETQYF
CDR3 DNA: TGTGCCAGCAGGGACAATTACCAAGAGACCCAGTACTTC

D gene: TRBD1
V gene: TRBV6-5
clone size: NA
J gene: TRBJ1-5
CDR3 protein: CASSYTGGSNQPQHF
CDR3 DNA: TGTGCCAGCAGTTACACAGGGGGCTCCAACCAGCCCCAGCATTTT

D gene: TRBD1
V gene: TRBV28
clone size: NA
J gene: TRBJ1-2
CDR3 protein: CASTSGQGTYGYTF
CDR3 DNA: TGTGCCAGCACCTCGGGACAGGGGACCTATGGCTACACCTTC

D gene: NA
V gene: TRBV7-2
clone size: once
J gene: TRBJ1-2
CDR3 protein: CASSLEAGLSQYGYTF
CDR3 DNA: TGTGCCAGCAGCTTAGAAGCGGGTTTAAGCCAGTATGGCTACACCTTC

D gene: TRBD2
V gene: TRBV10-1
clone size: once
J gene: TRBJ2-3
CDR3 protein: CASTPGLAGGTDTQYF
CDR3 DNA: TGCGCCAGCACTCCGGGACTAGCGGGAGGTACAGATACGCAGTATTTT

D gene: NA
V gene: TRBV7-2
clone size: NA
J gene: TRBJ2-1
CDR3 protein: CASSLGPSTLEGEQFF
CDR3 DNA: TGTGCCAGCAGCTTAGGGCCCAGTACCCTAGAGGGTGAGCAGTTCTTC

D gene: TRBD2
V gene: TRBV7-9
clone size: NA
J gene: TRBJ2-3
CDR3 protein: CASSLQRESADTQYF
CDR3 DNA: TGTGCCAGCAGCTTACAGCGGGAGTCTGCAGATACGCAGTATTTT

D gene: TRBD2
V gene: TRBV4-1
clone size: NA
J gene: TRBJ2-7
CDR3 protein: CASSPTLGGYEQYF
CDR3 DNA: TGCGCCAGCAGCCCAACACTGGGGGGGTATGAGCAGTACTTC

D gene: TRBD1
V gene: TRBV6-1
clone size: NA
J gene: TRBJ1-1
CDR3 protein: CASKRQGEAFF
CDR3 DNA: TGTGCCAGCAAACGACAGGGAGAAGCTTTCTTT

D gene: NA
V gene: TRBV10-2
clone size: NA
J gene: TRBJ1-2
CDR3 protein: CASSETRENYGYTF
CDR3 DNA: TGCGCCAGCAGTGAAACCAGGGAAAACTATGGCTACACCTTC

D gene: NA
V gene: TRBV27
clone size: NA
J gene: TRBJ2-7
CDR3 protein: CASRDYNNYYEQYF
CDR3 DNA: TGTGCCAGCAGGGACTACAATAATTACTACGAGCAGTACTTC

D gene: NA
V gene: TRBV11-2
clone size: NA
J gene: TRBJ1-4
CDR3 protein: CASSLVGARQNEKLFF
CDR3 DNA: TGTGCCAGCAGCTTAGTTGGAGCACGCCAGAATGAAAAACTGTTTTTT

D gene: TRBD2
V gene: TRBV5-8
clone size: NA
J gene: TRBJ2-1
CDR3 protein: CASSLYGTSGRPFNEQFF
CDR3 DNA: TGTGCCAGCAGCTTGTACGGGACTAGCGGGAGGCCGTTCAATGAGCAGTTCTTC

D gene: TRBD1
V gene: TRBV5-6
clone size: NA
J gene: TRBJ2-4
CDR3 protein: CASSLGTGWIQYF
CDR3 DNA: TGTGCCAGCAGCTTGGGGACAGGGTGGATTCAGTACTTC

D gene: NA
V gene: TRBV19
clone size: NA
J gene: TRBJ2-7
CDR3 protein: CASSAGGRTEQYF
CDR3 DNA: TGTGCCAGTAGTGCCGGGGGAAGGACCGAGCAGTACTTC

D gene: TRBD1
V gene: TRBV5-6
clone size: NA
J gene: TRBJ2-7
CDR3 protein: CASSRPGQGAGDEQYF
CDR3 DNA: TGTGCCAGCAGTCGACCGGGACAGGGGGCTGGCGACGAGCAGTACTTC

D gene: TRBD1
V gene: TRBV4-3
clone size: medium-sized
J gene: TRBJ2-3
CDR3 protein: CASSQGQGVDTQYF
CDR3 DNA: TGCGCCAGCAGCCAAGGGCAGGGGGTTGATACGCAGTATTTT

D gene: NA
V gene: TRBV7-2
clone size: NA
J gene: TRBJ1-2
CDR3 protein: CASSLGSRQGHGYTF
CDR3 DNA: TGTGCCAGCAGCTTAGGGTCTCGCCAGGGGCATGGCTACACCTTC

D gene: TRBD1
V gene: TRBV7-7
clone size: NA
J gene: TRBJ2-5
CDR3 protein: CASSEGQQETQYF
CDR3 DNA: TGTGCTAGCAGCGAGGGACAGCAAGAGACCCAGTACTTC

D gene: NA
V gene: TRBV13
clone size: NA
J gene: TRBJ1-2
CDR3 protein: CASSLEAGWTF
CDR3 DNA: TGTGCCAGCAGCTTAGAGGCAGGCTGGACCTTC

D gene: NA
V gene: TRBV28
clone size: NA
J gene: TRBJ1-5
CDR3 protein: CASSSGGMGNQPQHF
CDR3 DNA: TGTGCCAGCAGTTCGGGAGGGATGGGTAATCAGCCCCAGCATTTT

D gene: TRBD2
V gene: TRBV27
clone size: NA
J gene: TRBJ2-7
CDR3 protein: CASSTSGPTYEQYF
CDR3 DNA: TGTGCCAGCAGCACTAGCGGCCCTACCTACGAGCAGTACTTC

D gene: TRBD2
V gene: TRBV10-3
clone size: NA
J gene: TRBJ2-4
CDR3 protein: CAISEGGGEAIQYF
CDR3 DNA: TGTGCCATCAGTGAGGGGGGGGGAGAAGCCATTCAGTACTTC

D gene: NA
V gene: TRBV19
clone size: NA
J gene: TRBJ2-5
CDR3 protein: CASKETDRETQYF
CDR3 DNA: TGTGCCAGCAAGGAGACAGATCGAGAGACCCAGTACTTC

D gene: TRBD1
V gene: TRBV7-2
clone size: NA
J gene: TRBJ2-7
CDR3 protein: CASSGQGINEQYF
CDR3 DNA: TGTGCCAGCAGCGGACAGGGGATCAACGAGCAGTACTTC

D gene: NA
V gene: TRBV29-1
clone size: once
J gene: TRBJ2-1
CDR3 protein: CSVVEGPEQFF
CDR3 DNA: TGCAGCGTTGTGGAGGGGCCGGAGCAGTTCTTC

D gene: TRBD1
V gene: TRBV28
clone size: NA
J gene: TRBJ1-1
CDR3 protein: CASSPRTGGRTEAFF
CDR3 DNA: TGTGCCAGCAGTCCCAGGACAGGGGGCCGAACTGAAGCTTTCTTT

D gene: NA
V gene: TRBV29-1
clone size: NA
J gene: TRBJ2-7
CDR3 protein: CSVVGRGSYEQYF
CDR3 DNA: TGCAGCGTTGTAGGCAGGGGATCCTACGAGCAGTACTTC

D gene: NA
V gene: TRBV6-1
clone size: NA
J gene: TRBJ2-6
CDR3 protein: CASINPGSGANVLTF
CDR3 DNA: TGTGCCAGCATTAATCCGGGGTCCGGGGCCAACGTCCTGACTTTC

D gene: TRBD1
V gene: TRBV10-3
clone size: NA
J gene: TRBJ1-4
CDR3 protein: CAITLGQGPFNEKLFF
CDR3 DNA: TGTGCCATCACTCTGGGACAGGGACCTTTTAATGAAAAACTGTTTTTT

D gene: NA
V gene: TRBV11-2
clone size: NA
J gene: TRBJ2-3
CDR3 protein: CASSFGTGPGTQYF
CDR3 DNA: TGTGCCAGCAGTTTTGGGACTGGGCCAGGTACGCAGTATTTT

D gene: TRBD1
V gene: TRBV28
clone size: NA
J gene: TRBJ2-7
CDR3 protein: CASSEPGQMAYEQYF
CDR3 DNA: TGTGCCAGCAGCGAACCGGGACAGATGGCCTACGAGCAGTACTTC

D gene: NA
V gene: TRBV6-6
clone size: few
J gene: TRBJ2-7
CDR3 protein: CASKPLAVRYEQYF
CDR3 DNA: TGTGCCAGCAAACCATTAGCGGTGAGGTACGAGCAGTACTTC

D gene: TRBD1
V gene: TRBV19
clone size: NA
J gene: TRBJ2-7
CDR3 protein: CASSPGTGISYEQYF
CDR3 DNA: TGTGCCAGTAGTCCCGGGACAGGGATCTCCTACGAGCAGTACTTC

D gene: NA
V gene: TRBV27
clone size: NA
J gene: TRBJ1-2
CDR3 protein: CASSQRTENYGYTF
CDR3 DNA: TGTGCCAGCAGCCAACGGACAGAGAACTATGGCTACACCTTC

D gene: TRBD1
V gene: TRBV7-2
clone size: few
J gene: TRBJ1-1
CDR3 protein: CASSGQATRGAEAFF
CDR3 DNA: TGTGCCAGCAGCGGACAGGCGACCAGGGGCGCTGAAGCTTTCTTT

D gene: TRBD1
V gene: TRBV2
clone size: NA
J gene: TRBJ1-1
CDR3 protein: CASSPDRAGTEAFF
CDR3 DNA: TGTGCCAGCAGTCCGGACAGGGCTGGCACTGAAGCTTTCTTT

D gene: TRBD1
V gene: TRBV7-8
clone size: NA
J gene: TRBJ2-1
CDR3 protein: CASRSGTGHYNEQFF
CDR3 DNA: TGTGCCAGCAGGTCCGGGACAGGGCACTACAATGAGCAGTTCTTC

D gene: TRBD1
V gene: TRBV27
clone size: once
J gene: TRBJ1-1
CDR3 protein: CASSSTGLSEAFF
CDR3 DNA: TGTGCCAGCAGTTCGACAGGGCTTTCTGAAGCTTTCTTT

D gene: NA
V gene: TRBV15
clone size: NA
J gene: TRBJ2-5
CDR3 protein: CATSRGVDIQETQYF
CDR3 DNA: TGTGCCACCAGCAGAGGGGTGGACATACAAGAGACCCAGTACTTC

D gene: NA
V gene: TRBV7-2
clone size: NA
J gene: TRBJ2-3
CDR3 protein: CASSFQGRDTQYF
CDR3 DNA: TGTGCCAGCAGCTTCCAGGGGCGTGATACGCAGTATTTT

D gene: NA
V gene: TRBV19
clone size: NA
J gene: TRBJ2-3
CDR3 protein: CASSIYTDTQYF
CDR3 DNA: TGTGCCAGTAGTATCTACACAGATACGCAGTATTTT

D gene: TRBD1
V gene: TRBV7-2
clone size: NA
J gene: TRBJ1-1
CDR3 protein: CASSTGGANTEAFF
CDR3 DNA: TGTGCCAGCAGCACAGGGGGCGCGAACACTGAAGCTTTCTTT

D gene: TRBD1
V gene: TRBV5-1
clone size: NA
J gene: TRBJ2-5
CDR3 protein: CASSLGGDRTQETQYF
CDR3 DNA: TGCGCCAGCAGCTTGGGTGGGGACAGGACCCAAGAGACCCAGTACTTC

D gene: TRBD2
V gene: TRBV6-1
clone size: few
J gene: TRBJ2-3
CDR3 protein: CASSDGSGSSDTQYF
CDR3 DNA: TGTGCCAGCAGTGATGGTAGCGGGAGCTCAGATACGCAGTATTTT

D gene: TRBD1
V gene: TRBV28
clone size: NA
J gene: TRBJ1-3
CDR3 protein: CASRPGQGAIGNTIYF
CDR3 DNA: TGTGCCAGCAGGCCGGGACAGGGGGCGATCGGAAACACCATATATTTT